One sample yielded the 5 T cell receptor beta chains listed below, sequenced in a study of blood T cell repertoires in COVID-19. The repertoire was sequenced with immunoSEQ multiplex PCR; TCRdb's copy has only in-frame clones and lacks some. This sample has tens of thousands of clones, with approximately 84% found just once. The sample comprised peripheral blood. Receptors were obtained from a man aged 80 or over with COVID-19, enrolled during active disease.

For this clone: An end of the junction does not agree with germline; a read error may underlie this. This rearrangement joins TRBV28 to TRBJ1-2, with TRBD1 matching over 11 bases. This CDR3 comprises 15 residues. CDR1 MDHEN and CDR2 SYDVKM come from the germline V gene. The CDR3, as DNA: TGTGCCAGCAGCGTCCCGGGACAGGGGGACTATGGCTACACTTTC. It translates to CASSVPGQGDYGYTF.

The DNA for the CDR3 is TGTGCCAGCAGCCCGACAGGGAACACTGAAGCTTTCTTT. Its protein is CASSPTGNTEAFF. This rearrangement joins TRBV6-5 to TRBJ1-1, with D possibly being TRBD1 (6 bases). Germline V gives CDR1 MNHEY, CDR2 SVGAGI. This CDR3 comprises 13 residues. Trimming cost V 6 bases and J 1 base, with 9 bases left between them.

V and J are TRBV25-1 and TRBJ2-7; 8 nucleotides align to TRBD2. The germline gives CDR1 MGHDK, CDR2 SYGVNS. V shed 10 bases and J 6 bases; nucleotides not matched to a gene: 5. The CDR3 is 11 residues long. In DNA, the CDR3 is TGTGCCACCGGACTAGCTAGCGAGCAGTACTTC. Protein product: CATGLASEQYF.

This clone has only a few counts. The CDR3 region has the DNA TGTGCCAGCAGCGGACAGATCACAGATACGCAGTATTTT. It codes for CASSGQITDTQYF. This rearrangement joins TRBV7-9 to TRBJ2-3, with D tentatively TRBD1 (6 bases). The CDR3 length is 13 residues. Between the trimmed V and J ends, which lost 5 bases and 2 bases, there was a span of 8 bases. CDR1 and CDR2 (germline): SEHNR, FQNEAQ (reference sequence).

The gene calls are TRBV5-4 and TRBJ1-1; the D gene is possibly TRBD1 (6 bases). V lost 4 bases to trimming and J lost 5 bases, with 18 bases between them. This CDR3 region has 15 residues. Per germline, CDR1 SGHNT and CDR2 YYREEE (reference sequence). This CDR3 is CASSPSGGGWTEAFF. The CDR3 nucleotides are TGTGCCAGCAGCCCGTCGGGAGGGGGGTGGACTGAAGCTTTCTTT.